One sample yielded the 7 T cell receptor beta chains listed below, sequenced in a study of shared clonotypes between healthy human individuals. TCRdb keeps only in-frame clones here, not all; method: immunoSEQ multiplex PCR. The sample lists some 1 million clones; roughly 75% were seen once. The sample comprised memory CD4+ T cells sorted from blood. Subset specified: CD45RA-negative fraction. These TCRs come from a man between 18 and 29 years old in good health.

The table lists this clone with a count of one. This rearrangement joins TRBV25-1 to TRBJ1-5; TRBD1 agrees at 8 bases. Unmatched junction bases numbered 9, after V lost 8 bases and J lost 9 bases. The CDR3 extends over 13 amino acids. Germline V gene lookup returns CDR1 MGHDK and CDR2 SYGVNS. The CDR3 reads CASAGTGSRPQHF. The DNA of the CDR3 is TGTGCCAGCGCGGGGACAGGTAGTCGGCCCCAGCATTTT.

This clone was picked up a small number of times. This could be a read error, since a much larger clone is one nucleotide away. This chain links TRBV7-9 with TRBJ2-7; 12 nucleotides agree with TRBD1. Trimming cost V 5 bases and J 5 bases; bases outside gene matches: 4. The CDR3 is 14 amino acids. Germline V gene data show CDR1 as SEHNR and CDR2 as FQNEAQ (reference sequence). The CDR3, as DNA: TGTGCCAGCAGCCCCGGGACAGGGGGCGACGAGCAGTACTTC. It yields the protein CASSPGTGGDEQYF.

V usage is TRBV28 and J usage is TRBJ1-4; possibly TRBD1 for D (5 bases). The CDR3 extends over 16 amino acids. V lost 3 bases, J lost 7 bases, and 18 bases lay in between. Germline V gene sequence: CDR1 MDHEN, CDR2 SYDVKM. The CDR3 loop is CASSLGGTGGFEKLFF. CDR3 DNA: TGTGCCAGCAGTTTGGGTGGTACAGGAGGGTTTGAAAAACTGTTTTTT.

This chain uses TRBV6-5 with TRBJ2-5; unclear D gene. Germline V gene data show CDR1 as MNHEY and CDR2 as SVGAGI. The CDR3 is made up of 11 amino acids. Trimming took off 8 bases at V and 4 bases at J, with 8 bases between the two ends. This chain's CDR3 is CASRNSETQYF. The CDR3 coding sequence is TGTGCCAGCCGAAATTCAGAGACCCAGTACTTC.

V and J are TRBV10-1 and TRBJ2-1, with D tentatively TRBD1 (5 bases). Between the trimmed V and J ends, which lost 2 bases and 10 bases, there was a span of 12 bases. This CDR3 is 13 amino acids long. Germline V lookup: CDR1 WNHNN, CDR2 SYGVQD (reference sequence). DNA of the CDR3: TGCGCCAGCAGTGAGGGGGCACGCCAAGAGCAGTTCTTC. Translating it yields CASSEGARQEQFF.

This clone was seen at least ten times. The V and J genes are TRBV10-3 and TRBJ1-1, with D uncertain. This CDR3 region has 11 residues. Germline CDR1 reads ENHRY; CDR2 reads SYGVKD. V lost 6 bases to trimming and J lost 1 base, with 3 bases between them. DNA of the CDR3: TGTGCCATCAGCAGGAACACTGAAGCTTTCTTT. It specifies CAISRNTEAFF.

V usage is TRBV4-3 and J usage is TRBJ1-1; TRBD1 might be the D (6 bases). This CDR3 comprises 16 residues. Trimming shortened V by 0 bases and J by 4 bases, and 15 bases separated the two germline ends. Per germline, CDR1 LGHNA and CDR2 YSLEER. CDR3 DNA: TGCGCCAGCAGCCAAGATACCGGGGGGCTGGGCACTGAAGCTTTCTTT. Residues: CASSQDTGGLGTEAFF.